Presented here are 5 T cell receptor beta chains from one specimen sequenced in a study of beta chain features in type 1 diabetes. Study outcomes and limitations: Type 1 diabetes patients had TCRB CDR3s that were shorter (moderately but significantly so) in all four CD4+ subsets.

Every bit of the isolated RNA underwent reverse transcription, so sequencing read expressed TCRB transcripts. Assay used: immunoSEQ multiplex PCR; TCRdb lists only in-frame clones, some missing. This table has more than 100,000 clones, about 16% appearing once. The antigens of these receptors remain unknown. Sequenced sample: central memory CD4+ T cells from blood. These receptors were obtained from a man aged 30 to 45 with type 1 diabetes.

This clone occurred a few times. The rearrangement uses TRBV5-1 and TRBJ1-1, with D possibly being TRBD1 (5 bases). CDR1 is SGHRS and CDR2 is YFSETQ in the germline V gene. This CDR3 is built from 14 residues. Trimming removed 6 bases at V and 2 bases at J, with 14 bases between. CDR3 in DNA: TGCGCCAGCACCCCGATGGGGGGAAACACTGAAGCTTTCTTT. Amino acids: CASTPMGGNTEAFF. Based on the CDR3 plus reference TRBV5-1 and TRBJ1-1, the full variable domain is KAGVTQTPRYLIKTRGQQVTLSCSPISGHRSVSWYQQTPGQGLQFLFEYFSETQRNKGNFPGRFSGRQFSNSRSEMNVSTLELGDSALYLCASTPMGGNTEAFFGQGTRLTVV.

This clone was counted a few times. CDR3 sequence: CASSPRGGINNEQFF. CDR3 nucleotide sequence: TGTGCCAGCAGCCCTCGGGGAGGAATAAACAATGAGCAGTTCTTC. This chain links TRBV5-4 with TRBJ2-1; D is possibly TRBD2 (6 bases). The CDR3 is made up of 15 amino acids. Looked up from germline, CDR1 is SGHNT and CDR2 is YYREEE (reference sequence). Trimming took off 4 bases at V and 5 bases at J, with 16 bases between the two ends.

Only a few counts were recorded for this clone. The rearrangement joins TRBV4-3 to TRBJ1-6; D remains ambiguous. The CDR3 covers 13 residues. V was pared by 0 bases and J by 10 bases, with 7 bases between. CDR1 and CDR2 (germline): LGHNA, YSLEER. CDR3 DNA: TGCGCCAGCAGCCAAGAGGAGGTATCACCCCTCCACTTT. Protein product: CASSQEEVSPLHF.

This chain connects TRBV6-6 to TRBJ2-1; D uncertain. Between the trimmed V and J ends, which lost 2 bases and 6 bases, there was a span of 14 bases. Germline V gene data show CDR1 as MNHNY and CDR2 as SVGAGI (reference sequence). The CDR3 length is 15 residues. CDR3 protein: CASSYPINEFNEQFF. The CDR3, as DNA: TGTGCCAGCAGTTACCCGATCAACGAGTTCAATGAGCAGTTCTTC.

This clone was picked up a small number of times. The chain has TRBV19 and TRBJ2-7; TRBD1 agrees at 7 bases. CDR1 LNHDA and CDR2 SQIVND come from the germline V gene (reference sequence). The V segment lost 5 bases and the J segment 0 bases; nucleotides outside the gene matches: 7. The CDR3 runs to 15 residues. The CDR3 DNA is TGTGCCAGTAGTGTAGCAGGGGGAAGCTCCTACGAGCAGTACTTC. It translates to CASSVAGGSSYEQYF.